These T cell receptor beta chains were read from a single sample in a study of OX40 agonist ivuxolimab in advanced cancers. Libraries were prepared by immunoSEQ multiplex PCR; TCRdb keeps only in-frame clonotypes and omits some of them. The sample has fewer than 100,000 clones, roughly 90% seen once. Sample: CD4+ or CD8+ T cells sorted from blood, taken in a trial of the OX40 agonist ivuxolimab. All receptors come from an adult with an advanced solid tumor such as melanoma, head and neck, liver or kidney cancer. The CDR3 runs from the conserved cysteine through the conserved F or W. A D gene is named only where the DNA matches it firmly. Not all rows give a size; the values are once, few, many and, for expanded clones, a class.

TRBV9	TRBD1	NA	TRBJ1-1	CASSVHKRDRGIVGTEAFF	TGTGCCAGCAGCGTACACAAACGGGACAGGGGTATCGTGGGCACTGAAGCTTTCTTT
TRBV15	TRBD2	NA	TRBJ2-7	CATSRAPGASGLSYEQYF	TGTGCCACCAGCAGAGCCCCTGGGGCTAGCGGCCTCTCCTACGAGCAGTACTTC
TRBV2	NA	NA	TRBJ1-2	CASSVVRGRGRGYTF	TGTGCCAGCAGCGTCGTGAGAGGACGAGGACGTGGCTACACCTTC
TRBV25-1	TRBD1	NA	TRBJ1-2	CASRAGQGRGYTF	TGTGCCAGCAGAGCGGGACAGGGACGTGGCTACACCTTC
TRBV28	TRBD1	NA	TRBJ2-4	CASSKQGSAKNIQYF	TGTGCCAGCAGCAAACAGGGGAGTGCCAAAAACATTCAGTACTTC
TRBV2	TRBD1	NA	TRBJ1-5	CASSGTGLSNQPQHF	TGTGCCAGCAGTGGGACAGGGCTTAGCAATCAGCCCCAGCATTTT
TRBV5-1	TRBD2	NA	TRBJ2-2	CASSSGVAGSNTGELFF	TGCGCCAGCAGCTCCGGAGTAGCGGGATCGAACACCGGGGAGCTGTTTTTT
TRBV6-6	TRBD2	NA	TRBJ2-7	CATSPGTSRGREQYF	TGTGCCACATCCCCCGGGACTAGCCGGGGCCGGGAGCAGTACTTC
TRBV7-8	NA	NA	TRBJ1-1	CASSLGQANTEAFF	TGTGCCAGCAGCTTAGGGCAGGCGAACACTGAAGCTTTCTTT
TRBV5-1	NA	NA	TRBJ2-1	CASRREIFRDSNNEQFF	TGCGCCAGCAGACGGGAAATCTTTCGGGATTCTAACAATGAGCAGTTCTTC
TRBV5-1	NA	NA	TRBJ1-3	CASSGDGNTIYF	TGCGCCAGCTCAGGGGACGGGAACACCATATATTTT
TRBV20-1	NA	NA	TRBJ2-1	CIASSYNEQFF	TGCATTGCGAGCTCCTACAATGAGCAGTTCTTC
TRBV5-1	TRBD2	NA	TRBJ2-3	CASSLAGGVQDTQYF	TGCGCCAGCTCACTAGCGGGAGGTGTACAAGATACGCAGTATTTT
TRBV7-8	NA	NA	TRBJ1-2	CASSLSRVTDGYTF	TGTGCCAGCAGCTTATCTCGGGTGACGGATGGCTACACCTTC
TRBV14	NA	NA	TRBJ2-5	CASSQSTGRAQYF	TGTGCCAGCAGCCAATCCACAGGGAGGGCCCAGTACTTC
TRBV5-1	NA	NA	TRBJ1-4	CASSPQKDSEKLFF	TGCGCCAGCAGCCCCCAAAAGGACAGCGAAAAACTGTTTTTT
TRBV2	TRBD2	NA	TRBJ2-2	CASSGGLAGQGYSAGELFF	TGTGCCAGCAGTGGAGGACTAGCGGGACAGGGGTACTCGGCCGGGGAGCTGTTTTTT
TRBV7-2	TRBD2	NA	TRBJ2-2	CASSLAAEVAGVTGELFF	TGTGCCAGCAGCTTAGCGGCGGAGGTAGCGGGAGTCACCGGGGAGCTGTTTTTT
TRBV11-2	TRBD2	NA	TRBJ2-1	CASSLDLGLAEFF	TGTGCCAGCAGCTTAGATTTGGGACTAGCTGAGTTCTTC
TRBV2	NA	once	TRBJ2-4	CASSDRVWANIQYF	TGTGCCAGCAGTGACAGGGTATGGGCAAACATTCAGTACTTC
TRBV28	NA	NA	TRBJ2-7	CASSFTGFYEQYF	TGTGCCAGCAGTTTCACAGGCTTCTACGAGCAGTACTTC
TRBV18	NA	NA	TRBJ2-2	CASSLGTSTGELFF	TGTGCCAGCTCGCTCGGGACGTCCACCGGGGAGCTGTTTTTT
TRBV28	TRBD1	NA	TRBJ2-7	CASSPGTVTYEQYF	TGTGCCAGCAGTCCAGGGACAGTTACCTACGAGCAGTACTTC
TRBV5-1	NA	few	TRBJ1-5	CASSEGHSNQPQHF	TGCGCCAGCAGCGAGGGACATAGCAATCAGCCCCAGCATTTT
TRBV4-3	TRBD2	NA	TRBJ2-7	CASSQGLAGRSYEQYF	TGCGCCAGCAGCCAAGGACTAGCGGGACGCTCCTACGAGCAGTACTTC
TRBV11-2	TRBD1	NA	TRBJ2-7	CASTRDRDDEQYF	TGTGCCAGCACCCGGGACAGGGACGACGAGCAGTACTTC
TRBV18	NA	NA	TRBJ2-3	CASSPPTDTQYF	TGTGCCAGCTCACCTCCGACAGATACGCAGTATTTT
TRBV9	TRBD2	NA	TRBJ2-2	CASSPRSGGLTGELFF	TGTGCCAGCAGCCCAAGATCGGGGGGGCTAACCGGGGAGCTGTTTTTT
TRBV27	TRBD1	NA	TRBJ2-3	CASRDRADTQYF	TGTGCCAGCAGGGACAGGGCCGATACGCAGTATTTT
TRBV12-5	TRBD1	NA	TRBJ2-1	CASGFHWGQTPDEQFF	TGTGCTAGTGGTTTCCATTGGGGACAGACCCCGGATGAGCAGTTCTTC
TRBV7-2	NA	NA	TRBJ1-1	CASSLGGGVNTEAFF	TGTGCCAGCAGCTTGGGTGGAGGGGTTAACACTGAAGCTTTCTTT
TRBV18	TRBD2	NA	TRBJ2-7	CASSPTSGRPYEQYF	TGTGCCAGCTCGCCCACTAGCGGGAGGCCCTACGAGCAGTACTTC
TRBV6-1	NA	NA	TRBJ2-1	CASSGRSYNEQFF	TGTGCCAGCAGCGGGAGAAGCTACAATGAGCAGTTCTTC
TRBV6-5	NA	NA	TRBJ1-2	CASSLQGANYGYTF	TGTGCCAGCAGTTTACAAGGAGCTAACTATGGCTACACCTTC
TRBV11-2	TRBD1	few	TRBJ1-1	CASSLAGGLGTEAFF	TGTGCCAGCAGCTTAGCAGGGGGCTTGGGCACTGAAGCTTTCTTT